This T cell receptor beta chain was found in a study of T cell responses to AZD1222 COVID-19 vaccine. Study-level points and caveats: Clonal diversity may have been underestimated in mostly white British donors.

This clone has a handful of counts. Its antigen is still unknown. The V gene lost 1 base and the J gene lost 6 bases, with 18 bases spanning the gap. CDR1 is LGHDT and CDR2 is YNNKEL in the germline V gene (reference sequence). The CDR3 spans 16 residues. Using immunoSEQ multiplex PCR, the repertoire was profiled, and TCRdb retains in-frame clones only, with some absent. The data show about 100,000 clones, around 90% seen once. The specimen comprised peripheral blood, sampled on day 0 of AZD1222 vaccination. This sequence originates from an adult in good health. The V gene is TRBV3-1 (or the pseudogene TRBV3-2), the J gene TRBJ1-2; no definite D call. The CDR3 coding sequence is TGTGCCAGCAGCCAAGTCCCCGACTGGGAGGTGGATGGCTACACCTTC. It translates to CASSQVPDWEVDGYTF.